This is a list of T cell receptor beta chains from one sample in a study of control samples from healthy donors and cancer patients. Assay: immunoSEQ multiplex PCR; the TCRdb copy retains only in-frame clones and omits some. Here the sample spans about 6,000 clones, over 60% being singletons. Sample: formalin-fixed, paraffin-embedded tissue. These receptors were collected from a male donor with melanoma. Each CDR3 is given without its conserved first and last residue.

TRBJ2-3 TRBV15 ATSRASSTDTQY
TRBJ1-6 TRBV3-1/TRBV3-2 ASSCVIPISHHNSPLH
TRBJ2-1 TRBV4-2 ASSQDRTSYNEQF
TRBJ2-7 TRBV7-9 ASSPGLAEPYEQY
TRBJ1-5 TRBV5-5 ASSWDYSNQPQH
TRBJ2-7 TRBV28 ASSSFGGPTYEQY
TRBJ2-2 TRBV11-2 ASSLRAVGELF
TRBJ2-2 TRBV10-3 AIGTVNTGELF
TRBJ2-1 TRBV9 ASSRGQGGSGSYNEQF
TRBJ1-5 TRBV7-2 ASSPSRVGNQPQH
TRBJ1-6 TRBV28 ASSDPADSPLH
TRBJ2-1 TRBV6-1 ASSEDAEQF
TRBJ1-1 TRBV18 ASSPQGITEAF
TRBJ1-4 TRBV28 ASGGAGREKLF
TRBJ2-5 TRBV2 ASRLQGAGETQY
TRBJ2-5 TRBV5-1 ASSPTGSQETQY
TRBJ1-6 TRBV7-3 ASSLRGNSPLH
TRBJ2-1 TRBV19 ASSIGTGVSYNEQF
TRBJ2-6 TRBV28 ASSSRQGVTGANVLT
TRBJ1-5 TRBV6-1 ASSEVKGGNQPQH
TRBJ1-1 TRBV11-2 ASSPLGNRADEAF
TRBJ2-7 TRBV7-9 ASSPPRESYEQY
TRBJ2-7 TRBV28 ASRWDSSYEQY